This passage covers 25 T cell receptor beta chains from one sample sequenced in a study of T cells expressing NK-cell markers. TCRdb re-analyzed the 5' RACE reads; it lists each CDR3 protein once, without DNA. Here the sample table reports about 150,000 distinct CDR3 sequences. Sequencing input: blood T cells: a sorted CD56 or NKG2C T cell subset, CD4+ or CD8+ T cells, or bulk PBMC T cells (not recorded which). All receptors come from a young man in good health.

This sequence joins TRBV30 and TRBJ2-1; no DNA is available, so the TRBD1 call from TCRdb remains unchecked. The CDR3 sequence is 12 residues long. CDR1 and CDR2 (germline): GTSNPN, SVGIG (reference sequence). CDR3: CAWTGGTNEQFF.

This rearrangement joins TRBV11-2 to TRBJ2-3; with no DNA, the TCRdb D assignment of TRBD2 cannot be verified. The CDR3 spans 15 residues. The germline gives CDR1 SGHAT, CDR2 FQNNGV. The CDR3 reads CASSFVTSGTDTQYF.

The chain has TRBV7-8 and TRBJ2-1; TCRdb's D call of TRBD2 is untestable without DNA. This CDR3 has 17 amino acids. Germline V lookup: CDR1 SGHVS, CDR2 FQNEAQ. CDR3: CASSPRTSGTPFNEQFF. The variable domain in full, with the rest retrieved from reference TRBV7-8 and TRBJ2-1, is GAGVSQSPRYKVAKRGQDVALRCDPISGHVSLFWYQQALGQGPEFLTYFQNEAQLDKSGLPSDRFFAERPEGSVSTLKIQRTQQEDSAVYLCASSPRTSGTPFNEQFFGPGTRLTVL.

The CDR3 loop is CASSQRDSYNEQFF. V gene TRBV19 combines with J gene TRBJ2-1. Germline V gene sequence: CDR1 LNHDA, CDR2 SQIVND (reference sequence). The CDR3 is 14 residues long.

The V and J genes are TRBV11-2 and TRBJ2-1; TCRdb indicates TRBD1, and absent DNA this call remains unverified. The germline CDR1 and CDR2 sequences are SGHAT and FQNNGV. This CDR3 comprises 12 residues. The CDR3 spells CASSLGTPESIF. The variable domain in full, with the rest retrieved from reference TRBV11-2 and TRBJ2-1, is EAGVAQSPRYKIIEKRQSVAFWCNPISGHATLYWYQQILGQGPKLLIQFQNNGVVDDSQLPKDRFSAERLKGVDSTLKIQPAKLEDSAVYLCASSLGTPESIFGPGTRLTVL.

The gene calls are TRBV4-1 and TRBJ2-1; with no DNA, the TCRdb D assignment of TRBD2 cannot be verified. The V gene's germline CDR1 is MGHRA and CDR2 YSYEKL. This CDR3 is built from 16 residues. CDR3 in amino acids: CASSRVREPAEDEQFF.

This chain uses TRBV6-5 with TRBJ2-7; TCRdb designates TRBD1, a call that cannot be tested without DNA. Germline V gene lookup returns CDR1 MNHEY and CDR2 SVGAGI. The CDR3 is made up of 15 amino acids. This chain's CDR3 is CASSPGTGETLEQYF.

The V gene is TRBV27, the J gene TRBJ2-7; TCRdb gives TRBD1 as the D gene, but with no DNA this cannot be confirmed. The CDR3 has 16 residues. Germline V CDR1 and CDR2: MNHEY, SMNVEV (reference sequence). The CDR3 loop reads CASSVLRGTGEDEQYF.

V gene TRBV2 combines with J gene TRBJ2-5. CDR3 length: 13 residues. CDR1 SNHLY and CDR2 FYNNEI come from the germline V gene. CDR3: CASSERSQETQYF.

The chain links TRBV6-5 to TRBJ2-2; no DNA is available, so the TRBD1 call from TCRdb remains unchecked. Per the germline V gene, CDR1 is MNHEY and CDR2 is SVGAGI. This CDR3 has 18 amino acids. The CDR3 is CASSYPRADRVDPGELFF.

The chain links TRBV7-2 to TRBJ2-3; TCRdb names TRBD1, which stays unverified in the absence of DNA. From germline, CDR1 is SGHTA and CDR2 FQGNSA. There are 16 residues in the CDR3. The CDR3 loop reads CASSPHRDRVTDTQYF.

This sequence joins TRBV12-3 or TRBV12-4 and TRBJ2-3. The CDR3 is 14 residues long. The CDR3 sequence: CASRSYEAKDTQYF.

This chain uses TRBV23-1 with TRBJ1-5. TRBV23-1 is marked as an open reading frame, function uncertain. The CDR3 contains 12 residues. CDR3 loop: CARRQNNQPQHF.

This rearrangement joins TRBV4-1 to TRBJ2-4; the TCRdb call, TRBD1, lacks DNA for checking. The CDR3 is 18 residues long. From germline, CDR1 is MGHRA and CDR2 YSYEKL. The CDR3 protein is CASSQWPFRQGYGNIQYF.

V usage is TRBV6-2 or TRBV6-3 and J usage is TRBJ2-1; no DNA is available, so the TRBD2 call from TCRdb remains unchecked. The germline V gene has CDR1 MNHEY and CDR2 SVGEGT. This CDR3 has 15 residues. Here the CDR3 reads CASSSEREVVGEQFF.

The gene calls are TRBV12-3 or TRBV12-4 and TRBJ2-1. The CDR3 consists of 13 residues. The CDR3 is CASSLESYNEQFF.

V usage is TRBV6-1 and J usage is TRBJ1-5; TCRdb reports TRBD1, a call that lacks DNA to check it against. Germline assignment: CDR1 MNHNS and CDR2 SASEGT. The CDR3 extends over 13 amino acids. CDR3 amino acids: CASSRQEGQPQHF.

The V call is TRBV12-3 or TRBV12-4, the J call TRBJ2-2; TCRdb reports TRBD2, a call that lacks DNA to check it against. The CDR3 sequence is 14 residues long. CDR3 protein: CASSPGLNTGELFF.

This chain links TRBV23-1 with TRBJ1-6. TRBV23-1 counts as an open reading frame of uncertain function. This CDR3 is built from 15 residues. CDR3 region: CASGQPRGLRAPLHF.

The CDR3 region is CAISGRAIDGYTF. The chain is built from TRBV10-3 and TRBJ1-2. Germline V gene sequence: CDR1 ENHRY, CDR2 SYGVKD. The CDR3 spans 13 residues.

V gene TRBV12-3 or TRBV12-4 combines with J gene TRBJ2-2; the D call from TCRdb, TRBD1, cannot be confirmed without DNA. The CDR3 consists of 16 residues. The CDR3: CASSLLSRGGTGELFF.

The V gene is TRBV2, the J gene TRBJ1-1; without DNA, the TCRdb call of TRBD1 cannot be checked. CDR1 and CDR2 (germline): SNHLY, FYNNEI. The CDR3 has 14 amino acids. The CDR3 sequence is CASDLKPGGGEAFF.

The chain couples TRBV11-2 to TRBJ1-4; without DNA, the TCRdb call of TRBD1 cannot be checked. Germline-derived CDR1 and CDR2 are SGHAT and FQNNGV. The length of the CDR3 is 21 residues. The CDR3 loop reads CASSSAAGRHTLRGTNEKLFF.

V usage is TRBV10-3 and J usage is TRBJ2-5; TCRdb gives TRBD2 as the D gene, but with no DNA this cannot be confirmed. The CDR3 is 17 amino acids. Germline lookup yields CDR1 ENHRY and CDR2 SYGVKD. The CDR3 region is CAISHPGLAGDQETQYF.

The chain links TRBV7-9 to TRBJ1-2; TCRdb proposes TRBD1, but this gene call is untestable without DNA. Germline loops: CDR1 SEHNR, CDR2 FQNEAQ (reference sequence). This CDR3 spans 16 amino acids. CDR3 residues: CASSLETGPGSYGYTF.